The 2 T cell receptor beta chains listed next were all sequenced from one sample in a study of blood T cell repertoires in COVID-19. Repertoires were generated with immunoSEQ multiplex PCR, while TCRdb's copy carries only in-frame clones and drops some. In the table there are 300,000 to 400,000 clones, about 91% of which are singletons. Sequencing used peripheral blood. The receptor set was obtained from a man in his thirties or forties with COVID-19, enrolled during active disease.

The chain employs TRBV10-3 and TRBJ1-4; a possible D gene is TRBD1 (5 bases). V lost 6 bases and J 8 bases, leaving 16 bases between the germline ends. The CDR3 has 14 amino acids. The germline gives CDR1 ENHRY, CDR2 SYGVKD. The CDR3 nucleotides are TGTGCCATCAGGGAAGATTTACGGGGGGAAAAACTGTTTTTT. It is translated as CAIREDLRGEKLFF.

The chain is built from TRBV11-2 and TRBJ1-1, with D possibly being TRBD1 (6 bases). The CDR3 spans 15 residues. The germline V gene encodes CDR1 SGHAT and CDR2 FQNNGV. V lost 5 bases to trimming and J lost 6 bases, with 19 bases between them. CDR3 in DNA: TGTGCCAGCAGCCCCCGAAGCTGGGACAAACCTGAAGCTTTCTTT. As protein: CASSPRSWDKPEAFF.